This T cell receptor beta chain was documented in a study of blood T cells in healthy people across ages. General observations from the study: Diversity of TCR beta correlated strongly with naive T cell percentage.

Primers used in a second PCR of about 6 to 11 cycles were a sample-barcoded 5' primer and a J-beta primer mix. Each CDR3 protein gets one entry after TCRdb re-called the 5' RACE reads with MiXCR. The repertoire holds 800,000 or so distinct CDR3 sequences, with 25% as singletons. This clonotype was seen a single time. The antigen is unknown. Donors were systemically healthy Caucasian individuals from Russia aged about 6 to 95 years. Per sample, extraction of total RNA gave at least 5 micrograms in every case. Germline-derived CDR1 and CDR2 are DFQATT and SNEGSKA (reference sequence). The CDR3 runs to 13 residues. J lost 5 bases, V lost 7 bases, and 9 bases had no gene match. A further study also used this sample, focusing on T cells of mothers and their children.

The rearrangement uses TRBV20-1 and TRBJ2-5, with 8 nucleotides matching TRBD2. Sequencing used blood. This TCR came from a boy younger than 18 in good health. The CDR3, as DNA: TGCAGTGTCGTGGGGACTAGAATGGAGACCCAGTACTTC. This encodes CSVVGTRMETQYF.